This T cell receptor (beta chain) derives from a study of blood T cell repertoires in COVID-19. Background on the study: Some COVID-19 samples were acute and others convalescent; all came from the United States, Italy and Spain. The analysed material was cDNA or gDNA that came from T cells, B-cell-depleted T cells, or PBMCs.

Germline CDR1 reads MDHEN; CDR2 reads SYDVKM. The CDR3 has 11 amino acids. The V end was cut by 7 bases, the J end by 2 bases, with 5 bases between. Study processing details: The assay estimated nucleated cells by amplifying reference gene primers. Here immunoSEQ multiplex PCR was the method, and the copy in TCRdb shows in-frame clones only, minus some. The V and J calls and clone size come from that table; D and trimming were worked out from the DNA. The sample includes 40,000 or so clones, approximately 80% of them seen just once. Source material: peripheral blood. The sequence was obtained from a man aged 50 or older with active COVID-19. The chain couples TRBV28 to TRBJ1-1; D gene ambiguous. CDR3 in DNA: TGTGCCAGCATCGTCAACACTGAAGCTTTCTTT. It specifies CASIVNTEAFF.